This T cell receptor (beta chain) was identified during a study of T-cell memory formation after mild COVID-19 (dated by TCRdb to about 2021). About the full investigation: TCR sequence clusters from the two donors were found to be largely donor specific. The cohort comprised two young, previously healthy adult volunteers, one female and one male. In a couple of donors, T-cell clones that expanded and contracted after mild COVID-19 were followed by sequencing TCRalpha and TCRbeta repertoires longitudinally. The investigation overall reported the following: SARS-CoV-2 specificity of the second-wave clones peaking on day 37 was not confirmed. Clones that contracted from day 15 to 85 showed balanced CD4/CD8 phenotypes, whereas a second wave of clones that expanded from day 15 to 37 leaned towards CD4+. Some responding clones were detected in pre-infection memory, suggesting pre-existing cross-reactive memory T cells joined the SARS-CoV-2 response. The study included only a couple of mild cases, and larger cohorts that include severe cases with pre-infection samples were judged to be necessary. Contracting CD4+ clones were located mainly in the CM and EM memory subsets, whereas CD8+ clones were found to be enriched in EMRA.

Sequenced using an Illumina NovaSeq 6000. Using 5'RACE with constant-segment primers, TCRalpha and TCRbeta cDNA libraries were constructed, with sample barcodes and unique molecular identifiers added in the process. Trizol reagent was used to extract RNA from every sample. Libraries were amplified in two PCR steps, with a second sample barcode and Illumina TruSeq adapters added in the second step. Libraries were sequenced on an Illumina NovaSeq with 2 x 150 bp paired-end reads. The paper's processing steps were these. Demultiplexing of reads and collapsing into UMI-guided consensus sequences were performed with migec v1.2.7. Using mixcr v2.1.11, the UMI consensuses were aligned to TRA and TRB V and J templates and assembled into clonotypes. Clonotypes were classified as expanded or contracted when called significant by both edgeR and NoisET, with noise models trained on biological replicates. For edgeR calls, a false discovery rate-adjusted p below 0.01 and a log2 fold-change threshold of 1 were applied. PCA with hierarchical clustering of max-normalized trajectories of the 1000 most abundant clonotypes was used as exploratory dynamics analysis. Separately sequenced CD4+ and CD8+ repertoires were used to assign the CD4 or CD8 phenotype of responding clones. TCRdb reprocessing: public reads trimmed at Q25 with fastp, clones called with MiXCR, in-frame beta chains kept. Rows matching on CDR3 protein sequence are summarized as one entry with the most common DNA and genes. Clone size and V and J calls follow TCRdb, not the original study. In all, the sample holds about 430,000 distinct CDR3 sequences, and roughly a quarter of those were seen once. The ten largest clones take up 8.5% to 10% of the sample.

This clonotype was observed a handful of times. Its antigen target is currently unknown. Qualities for individual bases were not recorded, and no much larger clone is one base off. Ficoll-Paque density gradient centrifugation was the method used to isolate PBMCs. This clonotype was obtained from an adult woman who had mild COVID-19 (a few samples of this study predate the infection). The sample titles of this study are shuffled in the database, so cell type and time point are left out; the donor was told from shared clones. Sequencing was performed on PBMCs or a T cell subset sorted from them (not recorded which).

CDR3 region: CASSLGQDPETQYF. The DNA is TGCGCCAGCAGCTTGGGTCAGGACCCAGAGACCCAGTACTTC. Recombination linked TRBV5-1 to TRBJ2-5; the D gene cannot be named for sure. The CDR3 contains 14 residues, cysteine and phenylalanine counted. Only the CDR3 part of the read is kept: 42 bases, read in frame from the first base. CDR1 and CDR2 are drawn from the germline V gene: SGHRS, YFSETQ. The V and J ends are trimmed by 0 bases and 4 bases, leaving 10 bases between them.